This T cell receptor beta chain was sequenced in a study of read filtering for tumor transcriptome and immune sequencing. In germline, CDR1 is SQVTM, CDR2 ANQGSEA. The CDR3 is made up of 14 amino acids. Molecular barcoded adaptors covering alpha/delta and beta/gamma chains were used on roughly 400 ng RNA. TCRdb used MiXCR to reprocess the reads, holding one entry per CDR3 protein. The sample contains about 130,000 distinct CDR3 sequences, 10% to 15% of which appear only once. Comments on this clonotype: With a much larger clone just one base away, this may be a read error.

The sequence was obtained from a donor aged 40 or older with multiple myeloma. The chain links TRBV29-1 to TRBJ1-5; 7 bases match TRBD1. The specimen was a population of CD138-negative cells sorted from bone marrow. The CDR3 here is CSGTGTDSNQSQHF. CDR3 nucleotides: TGCAGCGGGACCGGGACAGATAGCAATCAGTCCCAGCATTTT.